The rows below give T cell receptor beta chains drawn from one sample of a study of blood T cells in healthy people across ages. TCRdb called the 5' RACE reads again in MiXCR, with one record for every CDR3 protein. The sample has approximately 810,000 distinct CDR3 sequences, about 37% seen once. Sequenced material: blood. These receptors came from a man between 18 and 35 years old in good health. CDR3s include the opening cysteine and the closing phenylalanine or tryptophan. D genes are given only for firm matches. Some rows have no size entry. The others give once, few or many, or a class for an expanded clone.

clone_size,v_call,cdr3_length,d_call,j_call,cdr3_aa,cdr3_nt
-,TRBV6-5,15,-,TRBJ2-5,CASSFYRDGQETQYF,TGTGCCAGCAGTTTCTACAGGGATGGGCAAGAGACCCAGTACTTC
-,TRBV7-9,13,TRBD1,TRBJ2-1,CASSTYRGNEQFF,TGTGCCAGCAGCACGTACAGGGGGAATGAGCAGTTCTTC
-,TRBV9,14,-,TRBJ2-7,CASSADGQPYEQYF,TGTGCCAGCAGCGCTGACGGACAGCCCTACGAGCAGTACTTC
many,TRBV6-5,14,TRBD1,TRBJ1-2,CASSRGQVLYGYTF,TGTGCCAGCAGTCGGGGACAGGTTCTCTATGGCTACACCTTC
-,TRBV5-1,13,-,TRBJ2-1,CASSVWSHNEQFF,TGCGCCAGCAGCGTCTGGAGTCACAATGAGCAGTTCTTC
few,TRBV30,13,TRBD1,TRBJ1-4,CAWGTGSNEKLFF,TGTGCCTGGGGGACAGGGAGTAATGAAAAACTGTTTTTT
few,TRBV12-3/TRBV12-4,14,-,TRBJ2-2,CASELGLFTGELFF,TGTGCCAGTGAGCTGGGACTCTTCACCGGGGAGCTGTTTTTT
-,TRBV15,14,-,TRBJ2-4,CAASRDRSGGEQYF,TGTGCCGCCAGCAGAGACCGAAGCGGCGGGGAGCAGTACTTC
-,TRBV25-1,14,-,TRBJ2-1,CASSELMGYDEQFF,TGTGCCAGCAGTGAATTAATGGGGTATGATGAGCAGTTCTTC
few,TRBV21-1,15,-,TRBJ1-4,CASSNGRWWYEKLFF,TGTGCCAGCAGCAACGGGAGGTGGTGGTATGAAAAACTGTTTTTT
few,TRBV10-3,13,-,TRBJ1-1,CAISDYDGLEAFF,TGTGCCATCAGTGACTACGACGGACTTGAAGCTTTCTTT
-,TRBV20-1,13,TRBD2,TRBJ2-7,CSATPGTNYEQYF,TGCAGTGCTACACCCGGGACTAACTACGAGCAGTACTTC
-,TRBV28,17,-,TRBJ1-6,CASSPFRPSSYNSPLHF,TGTGCCAGCAGCCCCTTTCGACCTAGCTCCTATAATTCACCCCTCCACTTT
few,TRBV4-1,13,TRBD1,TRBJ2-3,CASSRTGGHTQYF,TGCGCCAGCAGCCGGACAGGGGGGCATACGCAGTATTTT
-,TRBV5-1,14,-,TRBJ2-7,CASSLQVAPYEQYF,TGCGCCAGCAGCTTGCAGGTCGCCCCCTACGAGCAGTACTTC
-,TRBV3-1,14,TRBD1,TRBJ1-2,CASHSQGQDYGYTF,TGTGCCAGTCACTCACAGGGGCAGGACTATGGCTACACCTTC
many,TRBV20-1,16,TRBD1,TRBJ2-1,CSARDGALDRANEQFF,TGCAGTGCTAGAGATGGCGCATTGGACAGGGCCAATGAGCAGTTCTTC
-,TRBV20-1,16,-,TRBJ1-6,CSARDPGGPYNSPPHF,TGCAGTGCTAGAGATCCCGGGGGGCCTTATAATTCACCCCCCCACTTT